The clone carrying this T cell receptor beta chain appeared a single time. Its antigen is unknown. The use of a sample-barcoded 5' primer and a J-beta primer mix characterized a second PCR of about 7 to 12 cycles. Each CDR3 protein is one row after TCRdb ran MiXCR on the 5' RACE reads. The table lists roughly 650,000 distinct CDR3 sequences, 32% of them singletons. This entry belongs to a study of blood T cells in healthy people across ages. Regarding the study as a whole: Older age coincided with a roughly linear decline in TCR beta diversity per million T cells.

Those donating, healthy Caucasian individuals from Russia, were aged roughly 6 to 100. Extraction of total RNA produced a minimum of 5 micrograms from each sample. Germline V gene data show CDR1 as SGHRS and CDR2 as YFSETQ. The CDR3 length is 16 residues. The J segment lost 5 bases and the V segment lost 4 bases, leaving 12 bases of the junction unmatched. The rearrangement uses TRBV5-1 and TRBJ2-5; 9 bases align to TRBD2. This clonotype was sampled from a woman at least 80 years old in good health. The sequenced sample was blood. The CDR3 DNA sequence: TGCGCCAGCAGCCCCGGTTGGGGACTAGCTAAGGAGACCCAGTACTTC. This gives the protein CASSPGWGLAKETQYF. Filled out from reference TRBV5-1 and TRBJ2-5, the complete variable domain reads KAGVTQTPRYLIKTRGQQVTLSCSPISGHRSVSWYQQTPGQGLQFLFEYFSETQRNKGNFPGRFSGRQFSNSRSEMNVSTLELGDSALYLCASSPGWGLAKETQYFGPGTRLLVL.